Following are 30 T cell receptor beta chains from one sample sequenced in a study. TCRdb re-analysed the RT-PCR reads in MiXCR, keeping a single row per CDR3 protein. Here the sample spans almost 700,000 distinct CDR3 sequences, over 12% being singletons. The sample comprised memory CD4+ T cells from blood. The receptors derive from a female donor in good health, serving as a healthy control.

The V and J genes are TRBV12-3 or TRBV12-4 and TRBJ2-7; 7 nucleotides agree with TRBD1. With V trimmed by 6 bases and J by 1 base, 6 bases remained unmatched. The CDR3 covers 14 residues. The CDR3 nucleotides read TGTGCCAGCAGGGGGACAGAAAAGTCCTACGAGCAGTACTTC. Encoded protein: CASRGTEKSYEQYF.

There are a few counts of this clonotype. This chain joins TRBV7-8 and TRBJ2-7; a possible D gene is TRBD1 (6 bases). The CDR3 extends over 15 amino acids. In germline, CDR1 is SGHVS, CDR2 FQNEAQ. The germline V and J ends were trimmed by 5 bases and 5 bases, with 19 bases remaining between them. For the CDR3, the DNA is TGTGCCAGCAGCCCGTCCATTGGACAGTCCCACGAGCAGTACTTC. Translated: CASSPSIGQSHEQYF.

Many counts were recorded for this clonotype. The V call is TRBV4-1, the J call TRBJ2-5, with 7 positions matching TRBD1. Unmatched junction bases numbered 6, after V lost 1 base and J lost 1 base. Germline CDR1 MGHRA, CDR2 YSYEKL. This CDR3 is 16 amino acids long. The CDR3 DNA reads as TGCGCCAGCAGCCAAGGATACAGGGGACCCCAAGAGACCCAGTACTTC. Protein sequence: CASSQGYRGPQETQYF.

CDR3 bases: TGCGCCAGCAGGCCGTATGGGGAGACCCAGTACTTC. As protein: CASRPYGETQYF. The gene calls are TRBV5-1 and TRBJ2-5, with D unclear. Per germline, CDR1 SGHRS and CDR2 YFSETQ. Trimming took off 5 bases at V and 5 bases at J, with 10 bases between the two ends. The CDR3 runs 12 residues.

In its sample, this clonotype was seen a few times. CDR3 in amino acids: CASRAVTGELFF. Here the CDR3 DNA reads TGTGCCAGCCGCGCGGTCACCGGGGAGCTGTTTTTT. V usage is TRBV7-9 and J usage is TRBJ2-2; D gene unclear. Germline V CDR1 and CDR2: SEHNR, FQNEAQ (reference sequence). This CDR3 is built from 12 residues. V was trimmed by 8 bases and J by 4 bases, leaving 8 bases between them.

This chain joins TRBV18 and TRBJ2-7; tentatively, D is TRBD2 (5 bases). The CDR3 extends over 12 amino acids. CDR1 is KGHSH and CDR2 is LQKENI in the germline V gene. Trimming stripped 4 bases from V and 7 bases from J, with 11 bases between. CDR3 nucleotide sequence: TGTGCCAGCTCACGCGAGGGATGGGAGCAGTACTTC. Translating it yields CASSREGWEQYF.

In this sample, this clonotype turned up a few times. The rearrangement joins TRBV7-2 to TRBJ2-1; D not certain. This CDR3 contains 12 residues. Germline values: CDR1 SGHTA, CDR2 FQGNSA. V was shortened by 4 bases and J by 5 bases, with 6 bases between the two germline ends. CDR3 in amino acids: CASSYQHNEQFF. CDR3 DNA: TGTGCCAGCAGCTATCAACACAATGAGCAGTTCTTC.

This clonotype was counted a few times. J is TRBJ2-1 and V is TRBV29-1, with TRBD1 matching over 9 bases. Germline-derived CDR1 and CDR2 are SQVTM and ANQGSEA. The CDR3 is made up of 15 amino acids. Trimming took 3 bases from V and 4 from J; bases not matched to a gene: 7. DNA for the CDR3: TGCAGCGTTGAGTTCCGGGACAGGGCTTACAATGAGCAGTTCTTC. It yields the protein CSVEFRDRAYNEQFF.

This clonotype turned up a few times. The chain has TRBV7-2 and TRBJ1-1, with D possibly TRBD1 on 5 matching bases. Trimming stripped 7 bases from V and 4 bases from J, with 16 bases between. CDR1 is SGHTA, CDR2 FQGNSA, per germline. The CDR3 spans 14 residues. The CDR3 protein is CASTKQGFGTEAFF. CDR3 nucleotides: TGTGCCAGCACCAAGCAGGGCTTTGGCACTGAAGCTTTCTTT.

The chain joins TRBV24-1 to TRBJ2-3; a weak D match, TRBD2 (5 bases). CDR3 size: 14 residues. Germline V gene data show CDR1 as KGHDR and CDR2 as SFDVKD. The V end lost 10 bases, the J end lost 6 bases, and 19 bases lay between the germline ends. The CDR3 loop is CATARDRFTDTQYF. Here the CDR3 DNA reads TGTGCCACGGCCCGGGATAGATTTACCGATACGCAGTATTTT.

In this sample, this clonotype turned up many times. The chain couples TRBV6-1 to TRBJ2-3; 9 bases line up with TRBD2. Looked up from germline, CDR1 is MNHNS and CDR2 is SASEGT. J was trimmed by 5 bases and V by 7 bases; bases with no gene match: 7. This CDR3 spans 14 amino acids. CDR3 sequence (DNA): TGTGCCAGCAATAGCGGGAGTGGAGGAGATACGCAGTATTTT. Its protein is CASNSGSGGDTQYF.

The V call is TRBV27, the J call TRBJ2-7; D possibly corresponds to TRBD2 (5 bases). In germline, CDR1 is MNHEY, CDR2 SMNVEV (reference sequence). The CDR3 sequence is 17 residues long. V lost 1 base to trimming and J lost 7 bases, with 23 bases between them. DNA for the CDR3: TGTGCCAGCAGTTTATTTCGTCTATCGGACTTGGCGACGGAGCAGTACTTC. It yields the protein CASSLFRLSDLATEQYF.

This clonotype has just a few counts. This chain joins TRBV20-1 and TRBJ2-3; no firm D call. This CDR3 is built from 16 residues. The V gene lost 5 bases and the J gene lost 0 bases, with 18 bases spanning the gap. The V gene's germline CDR1 is DFQATT and CDR2 SNEGSKA (reference sequence). As DNA, the CDR3 is TGCAGTGCTTCTAGGGTCGGGTTCGCCAGCACAGATACGCAGTATTTT. Its translation: CSASRVGFASTDTQYF.

This clonotype came up a few times. The chain carries TRBV20-1 and TRBJ2-7; D remains unclear. Looked up from germline, CDR1 is DFQATT and CDR2 is SNEGSKA (reference sequence). V was shortened by 6 bases and J by 0 bases, with 6 bases between the two germline ends. This CDR3 comprises 11 residues. In DNA, the CDR3 is TGCAGTGCCCCCGTCTCCTACGAGCAGTACTTC. As protein: CSAPVSYEQYF.

Many counts were recorded for this clonotype. The rearrangement uses TRBV6-6 and TRBJ1-5; possible D gene TRBD1, 6 bases. V was pared by 4 bases and J by 8 bases, with 15 bases between. CDR3 length: 14 residues. Germline V gives CDR1 MNHNY, CDR2 SVGAGI (reference sequence). DNA for the CDR3: TGTGCCAGCAGTTGGGGCAGGGGTACGGAGCCCCAGCATTTT. It encodes CASSWGRGTEPQHF.

The sample holds a few counts of this clonotype. V gene TRBV5-5 combines with J gene TRBJ2-4; tentatively, D is TRBD1 (6 bases). CDR3 length equals 16 residues. Trimming cost V 0 bases and J 6 bases, with 16 bases left between them. Germline V gene data show CDR1 as SGHKS and CDR2 as YYEKEE (reference sequence). CDR3 sequence: CASSLASMKGVNIQYF. The CDR3 bases are TGTGCCAGCAGCTTGGCCTCAATGAAGGGGGTAAACATTCAGTACTTC.

This clonotype was picked up a small number of times. V gene TRBV4-3 combines with J gene TRBJ2-3; 9 nucleotides line up with TRBD2. Germline trimming cut 5 bases from V and 2 bases from J; bases unmatched to any gene: 11. The CDR3 consists of 17 residues. Germline-derived CDR1 and CDR2 are LGHNA and YSLEER. The DNA of the CDR3 is TGCGCCAGCAGCTACCAGGGTTCTAGCGGGAACACAGATACGCAGTATTTT. Its translation: CASSYQGSSGNTDTQYF.

This clonotype came up a few times. The chain employs TRBV12-3 or TRBV12-4 and TRBJ1-4; no reliable D call. The CDR3 is made up of 14 amino acids. With 6 bases removed from V and 8 bases from J, the gap between germline ends came to 16 bases. This chain's CDR3 is CASSGVGGREKLFF. In nucleotides, the CDR3 is TGTGCCAGCAGCGGGGTCGGCGGACGAGAAAAACTGTTTTTT.

This chain uses TRBV15 with TRBJ1-4, with D hard to call. Germline V gives CDR1 LNHNV, CDR2 YYDKDF (reference sequence). The V and J ends lost 5 bases and 8 bases respectively, with 18 bases between them. This CDR3 is built from 15 residues. The CDR3 DNA is TGTGCCACCAGCCCCCGGATCGGACGGAGCGAAAAACTGTTTTTT. This encodes CATSPRIGRSEKLFF.

This clonotype was detected a few times. The J gene is TRBJ2-7, the V gene TRBV6-6; 8 bases fit TRBD2. The germline V gene encodes CDR1 MNHNY and CDR2 SVGAGI (reference sequence). This CDR3 has 13 residues. Trimming took 8 bases from V and 5 from J; bases not matched to a gene: 8. CDR3 in amino acids: CASRRGAGNEQYF. The CDR3, as DNA: TGTGCCAGCCGGCGGGGGGCAGGAAACGAGCAGTACTTC.

The rearrangement joins TRBV7-2 to TRBJ2-2; no clear D. V dropped 3 bases and J dropped 4 bases, with 6 bases sitting between them. The CDR3 loop spans 13 amino acids. CDR1 and CDR2 (germline): SGHTA, FQGNSA. Here the CDR3 DNA reads TGTGCCAGCAGCTTTAAACGCACCGGGGAGCTGTTTTTT. Its protein product is CASSFKRTGELFF.

There are a few counts of this clonotype. The CDR3 nucleotides read TGCAGTGCCCCCCGATCGAACTACGAGCAGTACTTC. Its protein is CSAPRSNYEQYF. The chain combines TRBV20-1 with TRBJ2-7; D uncertain. The V end lost 6 bases, the J end lost 3 bases, and 12 bases lay between the germline ends. Germline V gene sequence: CDR1 DFQATT, CDR2 SNEGSKA (reference sequence). The CDR3 loop spans 12 amino acids.

In this sample, this clonotype turned up many times. V usage is TRBV10-3 and J usage is TRBJ2-1, with TRBD2 identical over 9 bases. The CDR3 loop spans 17 amino acids. J was trimmed by 0 bases and V by 4 bases; bases with no gene match: 7. Germline V lookup: CDR1 ENHRY, CDR2 SYGVKD. The CDR3 reads CAISATSGTSSYNEQFF. DNA for the CDR3: TGTGCCATCAGTGCGACTAGCGGAACCAGCTCCTACAATGAGCAGTTCTTC.

The genes are TRBV11-2 and TRBJ2-5, with D possibly called TRBD1 or TRBD2 (6 bases each). The CDR3 is 14 amino acids. CDR1 SGHAT and CDR2 FQNNGV come from the germline V gene. Trimming pared 4 bases from V and 6 bases from J, leaving 15 bases between. The CDR3 sequence: CASSWGAGEKTQYF. The DNA for the CDR3 is TGTGCCAGCAGCTGGGGGGCAGGAGAAAAGACCCAGTACTTC.

This clonotype was seen more than once but under ten times. This chain links TRBV5-1 with TRBJ2-3; 9 bases align to TRBD2. The CDR3 spans 15 residues. The V and J ends lost 7 bases and 3 bases, in that order; junction bases with no gene match: 9. The germline CDR1 and CDR2 sequences are SGHRS and YFSETQ. The CDR3 here is CASGGVAGETDTQYF. CDR3 in DNA: TGCGCCAGCGGGGGTGTAGCGGGAGAGACAGATACGCAGTATTTT. The whole variable domain, remainder taken from reference TRBV5-1 and TRBJ2-3, is KAGVTQTPRYLIKTRGQQVTLSCSPISGHRSVSWYQQTPGQGLQFLFEYFSETQRNKGNFPGRFSGRQFSNSRSEMNVSTLELGDSALYLCASGGVAGETDTQYFGPGTRLTVL.

This clonotype has at least ten counts. V and J are TRBV4-3 and TRBJ1-5; no clear D. This CDR3 is 13 amino acids long. CDR1 and CDR2 (germline): LGHNA, YSLEER. With 3 bases removed from V and 5 bases from J, the gap between germline ends came to 8 bases. The CDR3 DNA is TGCGCCAGCAGCCAGGACTTGCATCAGCCCCAGCATTTT. Translated: CASSQDLHQPQHF.

The rearrangement uses TRBV10-3 and TRBJ2-7, with 7 bases that match TRBD2. The CDR3 contains 15 residues. Germline V gives CDR1 ENHRY, CDR2 SYGVKD. V shed 6 bases, J shed 2 bases, and the junction held 10 bases outside the gene matches. The CDR3 loop is CAISPQSGRAYEQYF. CDR3 coding DNA: TGTGCCATCAGCCCCCAGTCGGGGAGGGCCTACGAGCAGTACTTC.

At least ten counts were recorded for this clonotype. The chain uses TRBV6-6 and TRBJ2-1; tentative D call: TRBD1 (5 bases). From germline, CDR1 is MNHNY and CDR2 SVGAGI (reference sequence). This CDR3 comprises 13 residues. V lost 6 bases and J lost 3, with 9 bases in between. The CDR3 nucleotides read TGTGCCAGCAGGGAAGACAGCTACAATGAGCAGTTCTTC. This gives the protein CASREDSYNEQFF.

This clonotype was recorded a few times. The gene calls are TRBV10-2 and TRBJ2-3; D is possibly TRBD1 or TRBD2 (5 bases each). V was trimmed by 3 bases and J by 4 bases, leaving 11 bases between them. Germline V gives CDR1 WSHSY, CDR2 SAAADI. The CDR3 extends over 14 amino acids. The DNA for the CDR3 is TGCGCCAGCAGTGATGGGGGTTTGGCAGATACGCAGTATTTT. Its translation is CASSDGGLADTQYF.

The chain links TRBV10-3 to TRBJ1-6, with 10 positions matching TRBD1. CDR1 is ENHRY, CDR2 SYGVKD, per germline. V dropped 3 bases and J dropped 13; count of bases not matched to a gene: 9. The CDR3 runs to 15 residues. The CDR3 protein is CAISDAGTGVAPLHF. For the CDR3, the DNA is TGTGCCATCAGTGACGCCGGGACAGGGGTTGCGCCCCTCCACTTT.